The T cell receptor beta chain described here comes from a study of T cell responses to AZD1222 COVID-19 vaccine. Whole-study findings and limits: Targets within unmutated variant regions were reportedly found for nearly half of spike-specific TCRs. Repertoire sampling occurred only after the peak T cell response.

TCRdb's copy holds only in-frame clones and misses some; the assay was immunoSEQ multiplex PCR. The top ten hold 9% to 13% of the sample, which has approximately 80,000 clones, 70% to 90% seen once. Note on this clone: Antigen specificity is unknown.

The CDR3 is 13 residues long. Trimming stripped 1 base from V and 6 bases from J, with 9 bases between. Second doses at about 4 or about 12 weeks were pooled. The clonotype originates from an adult who received the AZD1222 COVID-19 vaccine. Sequencing was performed on peripheral blood, taken 28 days after the second AZD1222 dose. The chain links TRBV12-3 or TRBV12-4 to TRBJ1-1; D is ambiguous. The CDR3 here is CASSLGQAPEAFF. The DNA of the CDR3 is TGTGCCAGCAGTTTAGGGCAGGCCCCTGAAGCTTTCTTT.